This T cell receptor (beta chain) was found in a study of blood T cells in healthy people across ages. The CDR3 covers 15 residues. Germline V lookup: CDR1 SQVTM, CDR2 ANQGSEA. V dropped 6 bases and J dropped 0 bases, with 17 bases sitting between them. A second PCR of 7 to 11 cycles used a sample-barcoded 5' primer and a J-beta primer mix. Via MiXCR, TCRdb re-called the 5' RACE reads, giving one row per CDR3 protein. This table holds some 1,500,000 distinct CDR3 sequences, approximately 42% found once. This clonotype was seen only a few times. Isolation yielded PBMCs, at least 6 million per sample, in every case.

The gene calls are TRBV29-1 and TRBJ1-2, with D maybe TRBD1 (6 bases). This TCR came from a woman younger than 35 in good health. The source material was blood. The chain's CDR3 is CSVAGTLRANYGYTF. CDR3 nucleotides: TGCAGCGTGGCGGGGACACTTCGAGCTAACTATGGCTACACCTTC. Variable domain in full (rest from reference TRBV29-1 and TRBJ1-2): SAVISQKPSRDICQRGTSLTIQCQVDSQVTMMFWYRQQPGQSLTLIATANQGSEATYESGFVIDKFPISRPNLTFSTLTVSNMSPEDSSIYLCSVAGTLRANYGYTFGSGTRLTVV.